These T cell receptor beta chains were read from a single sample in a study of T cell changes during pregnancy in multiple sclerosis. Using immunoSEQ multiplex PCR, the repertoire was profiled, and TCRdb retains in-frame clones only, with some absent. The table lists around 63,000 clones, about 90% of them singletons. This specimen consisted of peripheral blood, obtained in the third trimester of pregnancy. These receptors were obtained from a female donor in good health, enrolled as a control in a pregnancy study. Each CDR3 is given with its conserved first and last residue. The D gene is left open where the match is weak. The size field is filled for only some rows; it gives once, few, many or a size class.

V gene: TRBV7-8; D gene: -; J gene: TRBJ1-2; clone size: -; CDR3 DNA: TGTGCCAGCAGCTTAGGGCCCGGGAAGGGATCCAACTATGGCTACACCTTC; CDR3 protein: CASSLGPGKGSNYGYTF
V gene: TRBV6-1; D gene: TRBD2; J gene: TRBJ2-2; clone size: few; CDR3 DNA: TGTGCCAGCAGTGAACTAGCGGGAGGGCCCGGGGAGCTGTTTTTT; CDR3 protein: CASSELAGGPGELFF
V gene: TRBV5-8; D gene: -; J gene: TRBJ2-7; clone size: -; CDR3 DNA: TGTGCCAGCAGCTTAAGGGTTTGGGGCACCTACGAGCAGTACTTC; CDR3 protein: CASSLRVWGTYEQYF
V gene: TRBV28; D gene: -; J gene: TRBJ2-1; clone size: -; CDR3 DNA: TGTGCCAGCAGTTTATCCCTTAATGAGCAGTTCTTC; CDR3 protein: CASSLSLNEQFF
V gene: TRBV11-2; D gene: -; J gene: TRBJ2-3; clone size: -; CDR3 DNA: TGTGCCAGCAGCTTAACAGGAACAGAGACGCAGTATTTT; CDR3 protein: CASSLTGTETQYF
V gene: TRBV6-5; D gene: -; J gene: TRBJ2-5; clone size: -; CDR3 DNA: TGTGCCAGCAGTTACTCGACGGCGGCTTTACAGACCCAGTACTTC; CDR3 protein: CASSYSTAALQTQYF
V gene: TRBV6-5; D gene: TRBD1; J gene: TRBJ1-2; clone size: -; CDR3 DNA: TGTGCCAGCAGTTACCTTCCGGCAGGGGGAAATGGCTACACCTTC; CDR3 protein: CASSYLPAGGNGYTF
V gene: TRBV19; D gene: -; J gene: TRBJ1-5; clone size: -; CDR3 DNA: TGTGCCAGTAGTCGAACTAGGGGGAATCAGCCCCAGCATTTT; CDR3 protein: CASSRTRGNQPQHF
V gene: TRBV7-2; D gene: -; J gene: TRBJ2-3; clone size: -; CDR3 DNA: TGTGCCAGCAGCACAACTAGGGGCACAGATACGCAGTATTTT; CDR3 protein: CASSTTRGTDTQYF
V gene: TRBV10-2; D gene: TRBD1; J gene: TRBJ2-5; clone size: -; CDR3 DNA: TGCGCCAGCAGTAGAACAGGGGGGTGGGAGACCCAGTACTTC; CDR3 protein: CASSRTGGWETQYF
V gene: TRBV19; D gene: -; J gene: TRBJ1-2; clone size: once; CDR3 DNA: TGTGCCAGTAACTCCGAGGCAGGGGTGAACTATGGCTACACCTTC; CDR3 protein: CASNSEAGVNYGYTF
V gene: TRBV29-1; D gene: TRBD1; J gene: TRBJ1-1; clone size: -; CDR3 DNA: TGCAGCGCGATGGGACAGATGAACACTGAAGCTTTCTTT; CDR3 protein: CSAMGQMNTEAFF
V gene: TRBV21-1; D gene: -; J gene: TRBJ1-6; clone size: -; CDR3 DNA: TGTGCCAGCGGGACAGGTAATTCACCCCTCCACTTT; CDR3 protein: CASGTGNSPLHF
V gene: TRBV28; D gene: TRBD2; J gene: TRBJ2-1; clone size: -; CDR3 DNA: TGTGCCAGCAGTCCGACTAGCGGGGGCTACAATGAGCAGTTCTTC; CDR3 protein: CASSPTSGGYNEQFF
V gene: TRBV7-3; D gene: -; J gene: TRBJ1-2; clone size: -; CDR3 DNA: TGTGCCAGCAGCCCACAGACAAATAACTATGGCTACACCTTC; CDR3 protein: CASSPQTNNYGYTF
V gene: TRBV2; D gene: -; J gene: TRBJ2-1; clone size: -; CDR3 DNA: TGTGCCAGCGATCTAAGAAGAGGGGGGGCTTACAATGAGCAGTTCTTC; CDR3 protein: CASDLRRGGAYNEQFF
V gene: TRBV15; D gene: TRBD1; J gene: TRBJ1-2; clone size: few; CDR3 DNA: TGTGCCACCAGCCACGAGGACAGGGAAAATGGCTACACCTTC; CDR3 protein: CATSHEDRENGYTF
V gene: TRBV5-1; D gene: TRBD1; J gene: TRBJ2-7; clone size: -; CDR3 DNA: TGCGCCAGCAGCTTGGCCGGGACAGGGGCCTACGAGCAGTACTTC; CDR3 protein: CASSLAGTGAYEQYF
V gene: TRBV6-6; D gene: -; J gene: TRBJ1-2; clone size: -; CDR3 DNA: TGTGCCAGCAGCCGACCCGGGACGGCGGGATATGGCTACACCTTC; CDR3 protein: CASSRPGTAGYGYTF
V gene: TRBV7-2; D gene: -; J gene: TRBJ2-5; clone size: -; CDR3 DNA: TGTGCCAGCAGCTTAGTTAGCGGACAAGAGACCCAGTACTTC; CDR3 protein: CASSLVSGQETQYF
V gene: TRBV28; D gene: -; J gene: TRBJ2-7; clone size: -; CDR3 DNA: TGTGCCAGCAGTTTGACTTCGGGCGAGCAGTACTTC; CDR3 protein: CASSLTSGEQYF
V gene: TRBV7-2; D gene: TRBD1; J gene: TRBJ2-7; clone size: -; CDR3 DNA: TGTGCCAGCACCCGGGACAGGGGGAGCTCCTACGAGCAGTACTTC; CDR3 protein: CASTRDRGSSYEQYF